Presented here are 9 T cell receptor beta chains from one specimen sequenced in a study of CD8 T cells in ankylosing spondylitis. TCRdb re-called the 5' RACE reads through MiXCR, storing one row per CDR3 protein. The sample contains over 100,000 distinct CDR3 sequences, 6.5% to 9% of which appear only once. Sequences were obtained from blood, either unsorted or a sorted T cell fraction (not recorded which). The receptors originated from a male donor with ankylosing spondylitis or in good health (not recorded which).

This clonotype was seen ten or more times. V and J are TRBV20-1 and TRBJ1-4; the D is unclear. The germline gives CDR1 DFQATT, CDR2 SNEGSKA (reference sequence). The CDR3 runs to 13 residues. With 0 bases removed from V and 0 bases from J, the gap between germline ends came to 2 bases. The CDR3 reads CSARDSTNEKLFF. DNA of the CDR3: TGCAGTGCTAGAGATTCAACTAATGAAAAACTGTTTTTT.

This clonotype was detected ten times or more. The rearrangement uses TRBV20-1 and TRBJ1-1; D remains ambiguous. Trimming stripped 3 bases from V and 0 bases from J, with 11 bases between. The CDR3 loop spans 14 amino acids. Germline CDR1 DFQATT, CDR2 SNEGSKA (reference sequence). The CDR3 DNA reads as TGCAGTGCTAGCCCTGGCGGCTTGAACACTGAAGCTTTCTTT. It codes for CSASPGGLNTEAFF.

This clonotype appeared many times. The genes are TRBV5-1 and TRBJ2-1; TRBD1 is a possible D gene (7 bases). The germline gives CDR1 SGHRS, CDR2 YFSETQ. V gave up 0 bases and J gave up 5 bases, with 15 bases separating them. The CDR3 totals 16 residues. Here the CDR3 reads CASSLGGGTEHNEQFF. The DNA for the CDR3 is TGCGCCAGCAGCTTGGGGGGCGGGACAGAGCACAATGAGCAGTTCTTC.

This clonotype was recorded at least ten times. The chain combines TRBV20-1 with TRBJ1-2; TRBD1 aligns across 8 bases. V dropped 3 bases and J dropped 5; count of bases not matched to a gene: 8. This CDR3 is 14 amino acids long. Germline V gene sequence: CDR1 DFQATT, CDR2 SNEGSKA (reference sequence). CDR3 nucleotide sequence: TGCAGTGCTAGCCGGACAGGGCCAGGATATGGCTACACCTTC. Protein: CSASRTGPGYGYTF.

This clonotype has ten or more counts. The V call is TRBV14, the J call TRBJ2-1, with 9 bases fitting TRBD2. Germline-derived CDR1 and CDR2 are SGHDN and FVKESK. The CDR3 extends over 16 amino acids. V was pared by 4 bases and J by 4 bases, with 8 bases of the junction left unmatched. In DNA form, the CDR3 reads TGTGCCAGCAGCCGTGGGACTAGCACGCCTTACAATGAGCAGTTCTTC. Translation: CASSRGTSTPYNEQFF.

This clonotype has at least ten counts. The chain links TRBV15 to TRBJ1-3; D possibly corresponds to TRBD1 (6 bases). CDR1 and CDR2 from the germline V gene are LNHNV and YYDKDF (reference sequence). V shed 0 bases and J shed 4 bases, with 10 bases lying between them. There are 15 residues in the CDR3. The CDR3 here is CATSRDQGSGNTIYF. As DNA, the CDR3 is TGTGCCACCAGCAGAGATCAGGGGTCCGGAAACACCATATATTTT.

This clonotype came up many times. The chain combines TRBV7-2 with TRBJ1-4; a weak D match, TRBD1 (5 bases). Germline CDR1 SGHTA, CDR2 FQGNSA. V lost 4 bases to trimming and J lost 8 bases, with 14 bases between them. The length of the CDR3 is 14 residues. The CDR3, as DNA: TGTGCCAGCAGCTCCTCGGGGCGGGTGGAAAAACTGTTTTTT. Protein product: CASSSSGRVEKLFF.

This clonotype was found a few times. The rearrangement links TRBV5-1 to TRBJ2-3; D call uncertain. The CDR3 loop spans 16 amino acids. From germline, CDR1 is SGHRS and CDR2 YFSETQ. V was shortened by 0 bases and J by 0 bases, with 11 bases between the two germline ends. The CDR3 coding sequence is TGCGCCAGCAGCTTGGGTGTGACTGCTAGCACAGATACGCAGTATTTT. Translation gives CASSLGVTASTDTQYF.

This clonotype occurred many times. V is TRBV7-9 and J is TRBJ2-1, with 9 positions matching TRBD2. This CDR3 contains 16 residues. Unmatched junction bases numbered 8, after V lost 5 bases and J lost 3 bases. Germline lookup yields CDR1 SEHNR and CDR2 FQNEAQ (reference sequence). The DNA for the CDR3 is TGTGCCAGCAGCAGATTAGCGGGGGTCATCTACAATGAGCAGTTCTTC. Protein sequence: CASSRLAGVIYNEQFF.